A single sample gave rise to the 22 T cell receptor beta chains below, sequenced in a study of human T cells and chemical hapten exposure (dated by TCRdb to about 2021). The receptor library was made with RACE. Sequencing was carried out with a NextSeq 500. TCRdb trimmed the raw reads at Q25, called clones with MiXCR and kept productive beta chains. Each record represents a unique CDR3 protein, reported with the most common genes and DNA among its rows. In this sample the table shows some 100,000 distinct CDR3 sequences, roughly 9% of which occur a single time. Approximately 3% of the sample is in the top ten clones. Reading the label with the study, this specimen's time point is: patch test 2, 6 weeks after DPC sensitization. Taken with the paper, the label for treatment or condition translates to: therapeutic diphenylcyclopropenone sensitization with weekly scalp DPC. The specimen comprised whole blood, sampled in connection with sensitization to the hapten diphenylcyclopropenone (DPC). The receptors derive from a middle-aged woman with alopecia areata. Some clones in this sample may be carry-over from other donors' samples.

This clonotype has more than one count but fewer than ten. The chain has TRBV29-1 and TRBJ1-1; the D gene is possibly TRBD1 (6 bases). The CDR3 has 13 amino acids. V was trimmed by 4 bases and J by 4 bases, leaving 13 bases between them. Per germline, CDR1 SQVTM and CDR2 ANQGSEA. The CDR3 DNA follows: TGCAGCGTTGCAGGGGTGGTAGGCACTGAAGCTTTCTTT. Translating it yields CSVAGVVGTEAFF.

This clonotype was seen many times. The chain combines TRBV7-2 with TRBJ1-4; tentatively, D is TRBD1 (6 bases). V lost 2 bases and J 8 bases, leaving 18 bases between the germline ends. The CDR3 has 16 amino acids. The germline CDR1 and CDR2 sequences are SGHTA and FQGNSA. The CDR3 region is CASSLMVWRDKEKLFF. The DNA for the CDR3 is TGTGCCAGCAGCTTAATGGTTTGGAGGGACAAAGAAAAACTGTTTTTT.

This clonotype was recorded at least ten times. The V gene is TRBV5-4, the J gene TRBJ1-4; D remains unclear. V was pared by 2 bases and J by 1 base, with 6 bases between. This CDR3 has 14 residues. Germline CDR1 SGHNT, CDR2 YYREEE (reference sequence). This CDR3 is CASSLQGTNEKLFF. The CDR3 region has the DNA TGTGCCAGCAGCTTACAAGGAACTAATGAAAAACTGTTTTTT.

This chain connects TRBV18 to TRBJ1-4; 9 bases fit TRBD1. Germline-derived CDR1 and CDR2 are KGHSH and LQKENI. V shed 3 bases, J shed 5 bases, and the junction held 7 bases outside the gene matches. The CDR3 has 16 amino acids. The CDR3 here is CASSPGTGTGNEKLFF. CDR3 sequence (DNA): TGTGCCAGCTCACCCGGGACGGGGACAGGGAATGAAAAACTGTTTTTT.

In its sample, this clonotype was seen many times. The chain has TRBV9 and TRBJ2-3, with D possibly being TRBD1 or TRBD2 (6 bases each). From germline, CDR1 is SGDLS and CDR2 YYNGEE. V lost 9 bases, J lost 3 bases, and 20 bases lay in between. This CDR3 is built from 15 residues. CDR3 region: CATSPRGTWTDTQYF. The CDR3 nucleotides are TGTGCCACTTCCCCCCGGGGGACATGGACAGATACGCAGTATTTT.

The rearrangement uses TRBV20-1 and TRBJ1-1, with D tentatively TRBD1 (5 bases). This CDR3 comprises 13 residues. Per the germline V gene, CDR1 is DFQATT and CDR2 is SNEGSKA (reference sequence). V lost 3 bases to trimming and J lost 5 bases, with 13 bases between them. CDR3 in amino acids: CSARGVEGTEAFF. CDR3 nucleotide sequence: TGCAGTGCTAGGGGGGTCGAAGGGACTGAAGCTTTCTTT.

There are many counts of this clonotype. The genes are TRBV24-1 and TRBJ2-1; D is ambiguous. Germline assignment: CDR1 KGHDR and CDR2 SFDVKD. V was pared by 6 bases and J by 3 bases, with 14 bases between. This CDR3 has 15 residues. CDR3 sequence reads: CATSPRHQVYNEQFF. CDR3 nucleotides: TGTGCCACCAGTCCACGACACCAGGTCTACAATGAGCAGTTCTTC.

The chain uses TRBV7-2 and TRBJ1-3; TRBD1 aligns across 8 bases. In germline, CDR1 is SGHTA, CDR2 FQGNSA. This CDR3 comprises 15 residues. Trimming took 3 bases from V and 1 from J; bases not matched to a gene: 2. The CDR3 nucleotides read TGTGCCAGCAGCTTCAGACAGGGGTCTGGAAACACCATATATTTT. Translating gives CASSFRQGSGNTIYF. Full variable domain (outside the CDR3, taken from reference TRBV7-2 and TRBJ1-3): GAGVSQSPSNKVTEKGKDVELRCDPISGHTALYWYRQSLGQGLEFLIYFQGNSAPDKSGLPSDRFSAERTGGSVSTLTIQRTQQEDSAVYLCASSFRQGSGNTIYFGEGSWLTVV.

This clonotype was seen more than once but under ten times. The CDR3 reads CASSLTVTGSTGELFF. In DNA, the CDR3 is TGTGCCAGCAGCTTAACGGTGACAGGGAGCACCGGGGAGCTGTTTTTT. The J gene is TRBJ2-2, the V gene TRBV7-3, with TRBD1 matching over 7 bases. The CDR3 runs 16 residues. CDR1 and CDR2 (germline): SGHTA, FQGTGA. V dropped 0 bases and J dropped 4; count of bases not matched to a gene: 5.

This clonotype was detected only a few times. This chain joins TRBV6-5 and TRBJ2-1; 11 bases line up with TRBD2. This CDR3 spans 15 amino acids. The V gene's germline CDR1 is MNHEY and CDR2 SVGAGI. V dropped 4 bases and J dropped 8; count of bases not matched to a gene: 7. The CDR3 here is CASSSLAGGTDEQFF. The CDR3 DNA is TGTGCCAGCAGTTCCCTAGCGGGGGGCACCGATGAGCAGTTCTTC.

This clonotype has just a few counts. The rearrangement links TRBV18 to TRBJ2-2; unclear D gene. From germline, CDR1 is KGHSH and CDR2 LQKENI. The CDR3 spans 14 residues. The V gene lost 3 bases and the J gene lost 4 bases, with 9 bases spanning the gap. The CDR3 spells CASSPRRSTGELFF. The CDR3 nucleotides read TGTGCCAGCTCACCCAGAAGGAGCACCGGGGAGCTGTTTTTT.

Comment on this clonotype: This clone may be a read error of a much larger clone one base away. CDR3 loop: CASSPGQGPYGYSF. For the CDR3, the DNA is TGTGCCAGCAGCCCAGGACAGGGCCCCTATGGCTACTCCTTC. The chain uses TRBV13 and TRBJ1-2; TRBD1 matches at 8 bases. The CDR3 loop spans 14 amino acids. The germline gives CDR1 PRHDT, CDR2 FYEKMQ (reference sequence).

This clonotype came up a few times. The V gene is TRBV25-1, the J gene TRBJ2-1, with 11 bases matching TRBD2. Per germline, CDR1 MGHDK and CDR2 SYGVNS. J gave up 10 bases and V 4 bases, and 3 bases lay outside the gene matches. The CDR3 has 13 residues. Here the CDR3 reads CASSGRTSGEQFF. In DNA form, the CDR3 reads TGTGCCAGCAGTGGCCGGACTAGCGGGGAGCAGTTCTTC.

There are many counts of this clonotype. The chain uses TRBV12-3 or TRBV12-4 and TRBJ1-6; D possibly corresponds to TRBD1 (6 bases). This CDR3 is built from 14 residues. Deletions cut 5 bases from V and 5 bases from J, with 10 bases between. In DNA form, the CDR3 reads TGTGCCAGCAGTCCCAGGGGAGATAATTCACCCCTCCACTTT. Translation: CASSPRGDNSPLHF.

This clonotype was detected ten times or more. The rearrangement uses TRBV12-3 or TRBV12-4 and TRBJ2-7, with D uncertain. This CDR3 is 16 amino acids long. The ends were cut back, 3 bases at V and 2 bases at J, with 17 bases in the middle. CDR3 sequence: CASSFLGSLHTYEQYF. CDR3 sequence (DNA): TGTGCCAGCAGTTTTCTAGGATCCCTCCACACCTACGAGCAGTACTTC.

In its sample, this clonotype was seen many times. CDR3 sequence reads: CASSLDPGETQYF. The CDR3 DNA reads as TGTGCCAGCAGCTTGGATCCCGGAGAGACCCAGTACTTC. The chain combines TRBV5-4 with TRBJ2-5; D not certain. This CDR3 region has 13 residues. Trimming removed 0 bases at V and 4 bases at J, with 7 bases between. Germline V gives CDR1 SGHNT, CDR2 YYREEE (reference sequence).

V is TRBV12-3 or TRBV12-4 and J is TRBJ1-2, with D unresolved. This CDR3 is 13 amino acids long. V was trimmed by 4 bases and J by 6 bases, leaving 12 bases between them. DNA for the CDR3: TGTGCCAGCAGTTCAGGTTCACAGCATGGCTACACCTTC. Its translation is CASSSGSQHGYTF.

This clonotype was counted between two and nine times. The J gene is TRBJ2-7, the V gene TRBV28; 7 nucleotides agree with TRBD1. The V segment lost 6 bases and the J segment 3 bases; nucleotides outside the gene matches: 8. CDR1 and CDR2 (germline): MDHEN, SYDVKM. The CDR3 spans 14 residues. The CDR3 loop reads CASSPTGPVYEQYF. In DNA form, the CDR3 reads TGTGCCAGCAGCCCGACAGGGCCCGTCTACGAGCAGTACTTC.

Ten or more counts support this clonotype. This chain links TRBV20-1 with TRBJ1-1, with 8 bases that match TRBD1. V lost 2 bases to trimming and J lost 0 bases; unmatched junction nucleotides: 8. The CDR3 runs 16 residues. Germline V gene lookup returns CDR1 DFQATT and CDR2 SNEGSKA (reference sequence). The CDR3 is CSARSQGATLNTEAFF. The CDR3 DNA reads TGCAGTGCTAGAAGTCAGGGGGCGACCTTGAACACTGAAGCTTTCTTT.

This clonotype was observed at least ten times. The rearrangement joins TRBV2 to TRBJ1-2, with 11 positions matching TRBD1. This CDR3 is 16 amino acids long. Germline CDR1 SNHLY, CDR2 FYNNEI. The V gene end was trimmed by 5 bases and the J gene end by 7 bases; junction bases not matched to a gene: 12. The chain's CDR3 is CASSPQLPGTGGGYTF. In DNA form, the CDR3 reads TGTGCCAGCAGTCCACAACTCCCCGGGACAGGGGGTGGCTACACCTTC.

The rearrangement links TRBV24-1 to TRBJ1-1; D ambiguous. CDR1 is KGHDR, CDR2 SFDVKD, per germline. V was trimmed by 3 bases and J by 5 bases, leaving 12 bases between them. The CDR3 is 14 residues long. The CDR3 nucleotides are TGTGCCACCAGTGATCCATCTAGGGAAACTGAAGCTTTCTTT. The encoded protein is CATSDPSRETEAFF.

This clonotype was detected many times. The chain combines TRBV7-6 with TRBJ2-3; D ambiguous. Trimming stripped 4 bases from V and 1 base from J, with 6 bases between. The CDR3 has 13 residues. Looked up from germline, CDR1 is SGHVS and CDR2 is FNYEAQ. DNA of the CDR3: TGTGCCAGCAGCTCCTTCCGCACAGATACGCAGTATTTT. This gives the protein CASSSFRTDTQYF.